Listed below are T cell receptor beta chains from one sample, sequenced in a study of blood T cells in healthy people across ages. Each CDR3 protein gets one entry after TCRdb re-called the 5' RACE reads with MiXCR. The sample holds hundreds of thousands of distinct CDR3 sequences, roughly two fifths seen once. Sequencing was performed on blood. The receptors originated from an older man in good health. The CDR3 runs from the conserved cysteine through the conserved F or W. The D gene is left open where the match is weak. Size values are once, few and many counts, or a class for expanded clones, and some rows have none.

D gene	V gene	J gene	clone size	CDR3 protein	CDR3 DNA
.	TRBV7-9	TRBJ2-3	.	CASRPYGTQYF	TGTGCCAGCAGGCCCTACGGTACGCAGTATTTT
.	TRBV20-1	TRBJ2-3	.	CSASARQRNTDTQYF	TGCAGTGCTAGCGCTCGGCAGAGAAACACAGATACGCAGTATTTT
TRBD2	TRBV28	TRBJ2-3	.	CASSYPLAGGAQDTQYF	TGTGCCAGCAGTTACCCGCTAGCGGGAGGGGCCCAAGATACGCAGTATTTT
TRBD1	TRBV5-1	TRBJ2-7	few	CASSRGFEGQDYEQYF	TGCGCCAGCAGTCGAGGATTTGAGGGACAGGACTACGAGCAGTACTTC
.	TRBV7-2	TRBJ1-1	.	CASTDPGRTNTGAFF	TGTGCCAGCACCGACCCGGGACGAACTAACACTGGAGCTTTCTTT
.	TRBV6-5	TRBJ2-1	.	CASLRTVQETQFF	TGTGCCAGCCTTAGGACAGTCCAAGAGACCCAGTTCTTC
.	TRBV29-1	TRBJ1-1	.	CSVVDREAFF	TGCAGCGTTGTCGACAGGGAAGCTTTCTTT
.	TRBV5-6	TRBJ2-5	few	CASSLDFGGFGETQYF	TGTGCCAGCAGCTTGGATTTCGGGGGTTTTGGAGAGACCCAGTACTTC
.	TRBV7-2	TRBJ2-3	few	CASSLVRADTQYF	TGTGCCAGCAGCTTAGTGAGGGCAGATACGCAGTATTTT
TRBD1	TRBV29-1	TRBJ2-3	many	CSVEGRVGPGQGRNTQYF	TGCAGCGTTGAAGGCCGGGTCGGCCCGGGACAGGGGAGAAATACGCAGTATTTT
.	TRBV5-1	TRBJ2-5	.	CASDLSGRQETQYF	TGCGCCAGCGACCTCAGCGGAAGACAAGAGACCCAGTACTTC
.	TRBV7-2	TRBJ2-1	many	CASSSLGAFSYNEQFF	TGTGCCAGCAGCTCGCTAGGGGCCTTCTCCTACAATGAGCAGTTCTTC
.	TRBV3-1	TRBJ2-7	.	CASSQGNSAPYEQYF	TGTGCCAGCAGCCAAGGAAATAGCGCTCCCTACGAGCAGTACTTC
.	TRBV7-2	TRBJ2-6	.	CASSLVGCPMTF	TGTGCCAGCAGCTTAGTGGGCTGTCCGATGACTTTC
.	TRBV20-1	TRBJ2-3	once	CSARDRQGSTDTQYF	TGCAGTGCTAGAGATCGGCAGGGCAGCACAGATACGCAGTATTTT
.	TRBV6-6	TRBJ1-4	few	CASSWSPGEEKLFF	TGTGCCAGCAGCTGGTCCCCTGGGGAGGAAAAACTGTTTTTT
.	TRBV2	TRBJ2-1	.	CASMWGRGYYNEQFF	TGTGCCAGCATGTGGGGCAGGGGATACTACAATGAGCAGTTCTTC
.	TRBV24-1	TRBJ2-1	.	CTTSAEAGGGYNEQFF	TGTACCACCAGTGCCGAGGCCGGGGGTGGATACAATGAGCAGTTCTTC
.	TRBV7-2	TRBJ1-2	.	CASTPGRGYYGYTF	TGTGCCAGCACTCCGGGCCGCGGGTACTATGGCTACACCTTC
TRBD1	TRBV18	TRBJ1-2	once	CASSPNRGDGYTF	TGTGCCAGCTCACCAAACAGGGGGGATGGCTACACCTTC
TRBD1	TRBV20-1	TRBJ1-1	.	CSAKDDRGLREAFF	TGCAGTGCTAAAGACGACAGGGGCCTTAGAGAAGCTTTCTTT
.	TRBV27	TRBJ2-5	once	CASSSSWRMQYF	TGTGCCAGCAGTTCCTCATGGAGGATGCAGTACTTC
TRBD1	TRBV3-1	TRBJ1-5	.	CASSQRQGSDQPQHF	TGTGCCAGCAGTCAGAGACAGGGGAGCGATCAGCCCCAGCATTTT
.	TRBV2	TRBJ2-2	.	CASSETQVDTGELFF	TGTGCCAGCAGTGAAACGCAGGTTGACACCGGGGAGCTGTTTTTT
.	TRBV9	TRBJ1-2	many	CASSEVTVGYGYTF	TGTGCCAGCAGCGAAGTAACAGTTGGCTATGGCTACACCTTC
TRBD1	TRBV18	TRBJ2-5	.	CASSPLNRGETQYF	TGTGCCAGCTCACCCCTGAACAGGGGGGAGACCCAGTACTTC
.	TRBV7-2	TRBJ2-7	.	CASTSKGPQGKYF	TGTGCCAGCACCTCTAAAGGCCCGCAAGGAAAGTACTTC
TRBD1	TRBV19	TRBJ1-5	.	CASSNGQGNQPQHF	TGTGCCAGTAGTAACGGACAGGGTAATCAGCCCCAGCATTTT
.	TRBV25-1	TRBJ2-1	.	CASSDPRDLRADNEQFF	TGTGCCAGCAGTGATCCTCGGGACCTACGGGCGGACAATGAGCAGTTCTTC
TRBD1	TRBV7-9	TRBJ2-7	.	CASTIPGGEQYF	TGTGCCAGCACCATCCCAGGGGGCGAGCAGTACTTC
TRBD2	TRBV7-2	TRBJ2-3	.	CASSLSGLAIDMQYF	TGTGCCAGCAGCTTATCCGGACTAGCGATAGATATGCAGTATTTT
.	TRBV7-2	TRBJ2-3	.	CASSPIVTDTQYF	TGTGCCAGCAGCCCCATTGTCACAGATACGCAGTATTTT
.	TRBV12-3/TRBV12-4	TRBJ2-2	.	CASSIHTGELFF	TGTGCCAGCAGCATACACACCGGGGAGCTGTTTTTT
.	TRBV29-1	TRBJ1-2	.	CSVEARANYGYTF	TGCAGCGTTGAGGCCAGGGCTAACTATGGCTACACCTTC
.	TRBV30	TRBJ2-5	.	CAWITGPLGETQYF	TGTGCCTGGATCACGGGACCCTTGGGAGAGACCCAGTACTTC
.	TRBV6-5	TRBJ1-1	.	CASTDGGGTEAFF	TGTGCCAGCACCGATGGGGGCGGGACTGAAGCTTTCTTT
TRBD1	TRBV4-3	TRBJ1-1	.	CASSQEGQGAAEAFF	TGCGCCAGCAGCCAAGAGGGACAGGGGGCTGCTGAAGCTTTCTTT
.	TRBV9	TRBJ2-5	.	CASSGLPNGPLETQYF	TGTGCCAGCAGCGGACTTCCTAACGGCCCCCTGGAGACCCAGTACTTC
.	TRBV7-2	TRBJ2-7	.	CASSQETASYEQYF	TGTGCCAGCAGCCAGGAGACGGCTTCCTACGAGCAGTACTTC
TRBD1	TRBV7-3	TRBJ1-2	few	CASSLASGGGYTF	TGTGCCAGCAGCTTGGCCTCAGGGGGAGGCTACACCTTC
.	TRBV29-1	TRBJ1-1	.	CSAGGGGGIFEAFF	TGCAGCGCAGGAGGGGGGGGTGGCATTTTTGAAGCTTTCTTT